The clone carrying this T cell receptor beta chain has a handful of counts. The antigen is undetermined. These donors, healthy bone marrow donors, were studied. This specimen belongs to a study of cytomegalovirus exposure and HLA in healthy donors. Overall study: As released early, the data held about 85 million unique TCRs from HLA-typed donors.

Whole-study results and caveats: At a 0.05 false discovery rate, a later analysis found around 17,000 TCR beta sequences to be associated with HLA alleles. Altogether, around 160 TCR beta chains were recorded as cytomegalovirus-associated.

Trimming at V came to 3 bases and at J to 4 bases, leaving 1 base not matched to a gene. Germline lookup yields CDR1 SEHNR and CDR2 FQNEAQ (reference sequence). There are 14 residues in the CDR3. Primers: 60 Vbeta forward and 13 Jbeta reverse. The protocol was immunoSEQ multiplex PCR, while the TCRdb copy is restricted to in-frame clones and leaves out a portion. The table lists more than 85,000 clones, roughly three quarters of them singletons. The sample taken for sequencing was PBMCs. This receptor was identified in a male donor in good health and CMV-seropositive. The J gene is TRBJ1-1, the V gene TRBV7-9, with 11 bases lining up with TRBD1. CDR3 bases: TGTGCCAGCAGCTTCGGGACAGGGGGCACTGAAGCTTTCTTT. Amino acid sequence: CASSFGTGGTEAFF.